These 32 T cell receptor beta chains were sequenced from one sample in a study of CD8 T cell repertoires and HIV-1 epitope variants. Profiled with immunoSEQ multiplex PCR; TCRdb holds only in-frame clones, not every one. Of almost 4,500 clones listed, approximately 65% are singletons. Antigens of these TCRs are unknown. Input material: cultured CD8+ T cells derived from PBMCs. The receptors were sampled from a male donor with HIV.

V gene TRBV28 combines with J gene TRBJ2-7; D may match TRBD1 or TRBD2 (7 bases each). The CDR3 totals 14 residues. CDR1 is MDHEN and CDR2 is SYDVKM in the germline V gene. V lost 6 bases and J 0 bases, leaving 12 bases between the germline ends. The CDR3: CASSPGGDSYEQYF. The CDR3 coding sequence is TGTGCCAGCAGCCCAGGGGGGGACTCCTACGAGCAGTACTTC.

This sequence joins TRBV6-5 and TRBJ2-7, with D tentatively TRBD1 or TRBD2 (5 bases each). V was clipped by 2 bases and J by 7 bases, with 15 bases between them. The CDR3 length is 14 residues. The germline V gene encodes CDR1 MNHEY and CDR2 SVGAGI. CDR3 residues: CASSYGDGVREQYF. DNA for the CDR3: TGTGCCAGCAGTTACGGGGACGGGGTGAGAGAGCAGTACTTC.

In nucleotides, the CDR3 is TGTGCCAGCAGCCCGGGACTAGCGGGCCTATTACGTGGGCAGTTCTTC. Translating gives CASSPGLAGLLRGQFF. The chain is built from TRBV14 and TRBJ2-1; 12 nucleotides align to TRBD2. CDR1 and CDR2 (germline): SGHDN, FVKESK. The CDR3 is 16 residues long. Germline trimming cut 4 bases from V and 12 bases from J; bases unmatched to any gene: 13.

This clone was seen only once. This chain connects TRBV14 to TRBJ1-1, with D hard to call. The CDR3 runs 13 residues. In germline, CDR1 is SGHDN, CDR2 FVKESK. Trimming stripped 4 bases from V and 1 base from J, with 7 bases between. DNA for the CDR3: TGTGCCAGCAGCCTGGGGTGGAACACTGAAGCTTTCTTT. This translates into CASSLGWNTEAFF. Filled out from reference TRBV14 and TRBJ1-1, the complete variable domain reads EAGVTQFPSHSVIEKGQTVTLRCDPISGHDNLYWYRRVMGKEIKFLLHFVKESKQDESGMPNNRFLAERTGGTYSTLKVQPAELEDSGVYFCASSLGWNTEAFFGQGTRLTVV.

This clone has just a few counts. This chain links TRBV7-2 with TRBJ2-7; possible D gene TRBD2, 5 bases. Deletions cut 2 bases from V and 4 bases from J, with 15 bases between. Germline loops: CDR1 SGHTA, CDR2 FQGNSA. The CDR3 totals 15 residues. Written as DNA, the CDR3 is TGTGCCAGCAGCTTACACAGCGGAGGATTGTACGAGCAGTACTTC. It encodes CASSLHSGGLYEQYF.

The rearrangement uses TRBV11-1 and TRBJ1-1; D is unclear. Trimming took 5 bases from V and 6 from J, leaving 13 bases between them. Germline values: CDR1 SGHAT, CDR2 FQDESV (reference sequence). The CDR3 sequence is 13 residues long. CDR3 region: CASSGGLAAEAFF. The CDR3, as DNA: TGTGCCAGCAGCGGAGGGTTGGCCGCTGAAGCTTTCTTT.

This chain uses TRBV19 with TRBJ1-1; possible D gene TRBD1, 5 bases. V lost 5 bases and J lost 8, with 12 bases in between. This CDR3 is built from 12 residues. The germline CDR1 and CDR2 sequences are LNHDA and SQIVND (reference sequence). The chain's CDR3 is CASSSPGGEAFF. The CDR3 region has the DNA TGTGCCAGTAGTTCTCCGGGGGGAGAAGCTTTCTTT.

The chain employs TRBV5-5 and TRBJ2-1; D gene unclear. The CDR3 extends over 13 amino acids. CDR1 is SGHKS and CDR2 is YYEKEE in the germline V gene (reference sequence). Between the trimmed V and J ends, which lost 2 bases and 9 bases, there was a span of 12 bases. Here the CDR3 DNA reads TGTGCCAGCAGCTTAGACGGTGCCAGTGAGCAGTTCTTC. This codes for CASSLDGASEQFF. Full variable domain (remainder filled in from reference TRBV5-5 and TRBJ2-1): DAGVTQSPTHLIKTRGQQVTLRCSPISGHKSVSWYQQVLGQGPQFIFQYYEKEERGRGNFPDRFSARQFPNYSSELNVNALLLGDSALYLCASSLDGASEQFFGPGTRLTVL.

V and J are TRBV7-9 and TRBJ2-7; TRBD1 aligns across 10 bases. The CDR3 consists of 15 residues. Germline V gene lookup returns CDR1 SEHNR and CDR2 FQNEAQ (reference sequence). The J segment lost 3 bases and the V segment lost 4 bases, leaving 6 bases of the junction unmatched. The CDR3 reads CASSSDRDRGYEQYF. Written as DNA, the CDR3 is TGTGCCAGCAGCTCAGACCGGGACAGGGGCTACGAGCAGTACTTC.

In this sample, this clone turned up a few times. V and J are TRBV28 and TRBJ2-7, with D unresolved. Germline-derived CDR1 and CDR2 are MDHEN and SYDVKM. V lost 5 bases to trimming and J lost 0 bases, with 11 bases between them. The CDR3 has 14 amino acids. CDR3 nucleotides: TGTGCCAGCAGTCTTCTCTTGATCTCCTACGAGCAGTACTTC. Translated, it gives CASSLLLISYEQYF.

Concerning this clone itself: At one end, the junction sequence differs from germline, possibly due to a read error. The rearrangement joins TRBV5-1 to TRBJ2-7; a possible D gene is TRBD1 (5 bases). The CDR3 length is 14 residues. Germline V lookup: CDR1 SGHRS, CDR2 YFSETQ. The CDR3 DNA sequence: TGTGCCAGCAGCGACTCGACAGTTACCTACGAGCAGTACTTC. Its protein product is CASSDSTVTYEQYF.

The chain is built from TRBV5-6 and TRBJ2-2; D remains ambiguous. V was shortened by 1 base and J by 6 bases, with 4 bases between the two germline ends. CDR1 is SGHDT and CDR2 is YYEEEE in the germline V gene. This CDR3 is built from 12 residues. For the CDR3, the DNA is TGTGCCAGCAGCTTGATTTCCGGGGAGCTGTTTTTT. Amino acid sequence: CASSLISGELFF.

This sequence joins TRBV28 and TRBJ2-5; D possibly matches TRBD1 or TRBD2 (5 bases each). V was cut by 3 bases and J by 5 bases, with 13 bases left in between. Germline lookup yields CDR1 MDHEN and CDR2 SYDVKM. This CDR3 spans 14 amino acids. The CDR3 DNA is TGTGCCAGCAGTTTTGTGAGGGGCGACGAGACCCAGTACTTC. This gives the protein CASSFVRGDETQYF. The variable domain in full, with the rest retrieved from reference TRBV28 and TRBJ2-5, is DVKVTQSSRYLVKRTGEKVFLECVQDMDHENMFWYRQDPGLGLRLIYFSYDVKMKEKGDIPEGYSVSREKKERFSLILESASTNQTSMYLCASSFVRGDETQYFGPGTRLLVL.

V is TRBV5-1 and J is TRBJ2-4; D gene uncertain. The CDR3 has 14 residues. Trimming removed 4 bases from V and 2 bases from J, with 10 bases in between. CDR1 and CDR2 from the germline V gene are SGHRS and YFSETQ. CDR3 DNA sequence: TGCGCCAGCAGCCTGGGTAGTTCCAAAAACATTCAGTACTTC. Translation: CASSLGSSKNIQYF.

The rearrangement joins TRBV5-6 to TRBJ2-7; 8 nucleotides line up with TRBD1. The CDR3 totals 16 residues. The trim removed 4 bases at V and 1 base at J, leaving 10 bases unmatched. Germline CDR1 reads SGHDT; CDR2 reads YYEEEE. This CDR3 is CASSPGGSYISYEQYF. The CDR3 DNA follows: TGTGCCAGCAGCCCAGGGGGCTCTTATATATCCTACGAGCAGTACTTC.

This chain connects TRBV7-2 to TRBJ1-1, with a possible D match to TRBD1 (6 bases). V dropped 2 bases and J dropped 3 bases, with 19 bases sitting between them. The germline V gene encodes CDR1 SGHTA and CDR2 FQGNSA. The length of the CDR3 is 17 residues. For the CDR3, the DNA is TGTGCCAGCAGCTTACACGGTCCGGGGGCGGGTGACACTGAAGCTTTCTTT. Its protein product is CASSLHGPGAGDTEAFF.

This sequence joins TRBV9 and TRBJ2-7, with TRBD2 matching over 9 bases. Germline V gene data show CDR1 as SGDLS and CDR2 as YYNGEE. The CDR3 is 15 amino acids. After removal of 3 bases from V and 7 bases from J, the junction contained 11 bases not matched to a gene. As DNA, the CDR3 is TGTGCCAGCAGCGGTCGCGGGGGGGCCTCTAGGGAGCAGTACTTC. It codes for CASSGRGGASREQYF.

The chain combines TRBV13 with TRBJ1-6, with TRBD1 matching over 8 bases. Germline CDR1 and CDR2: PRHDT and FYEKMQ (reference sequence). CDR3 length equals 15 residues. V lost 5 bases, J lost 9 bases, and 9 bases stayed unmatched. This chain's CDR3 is CASSDRGENGSPLHF. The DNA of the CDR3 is TGTGCCAGCAGCGACAGGGGAGAGAATGGTTCACCCCTCCACTTT.

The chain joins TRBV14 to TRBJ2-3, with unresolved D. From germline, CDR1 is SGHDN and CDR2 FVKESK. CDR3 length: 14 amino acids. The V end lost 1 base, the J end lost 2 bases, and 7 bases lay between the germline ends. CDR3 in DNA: TGTGCCAGCAGCCAAGTAGTTTTCACAGATACGCAGTATTTT. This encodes CASSQVVFTDTQYF.

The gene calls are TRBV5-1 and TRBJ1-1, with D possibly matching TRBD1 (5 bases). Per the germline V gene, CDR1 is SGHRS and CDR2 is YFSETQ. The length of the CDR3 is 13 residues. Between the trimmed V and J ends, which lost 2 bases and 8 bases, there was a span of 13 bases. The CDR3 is CASSFGGVGEAFF. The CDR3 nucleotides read TGCGCCAGCAGCTTTGGAGGGGTCGGAGAAGCTTTCTTT. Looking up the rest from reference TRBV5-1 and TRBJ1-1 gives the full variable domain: KAGVTQTPRYLIKTRGQQVTLSCSPISGHRSVSWYQQTPGQGLQFLFEYFSETQRNKGNFPGRFSGRQFSNSRSEMNVSTLELGDSALYLCASSFGGVGEAFFGQGTRLTVV.

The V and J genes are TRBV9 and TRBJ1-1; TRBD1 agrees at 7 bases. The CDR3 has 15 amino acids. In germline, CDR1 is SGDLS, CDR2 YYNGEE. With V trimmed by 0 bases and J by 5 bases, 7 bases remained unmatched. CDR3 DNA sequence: TGTGCCAGCAGCGTAGGAACAGGGGAGGGGACTGAAGCTTTCTTT. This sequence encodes CASSVGTGEGTEAFF.

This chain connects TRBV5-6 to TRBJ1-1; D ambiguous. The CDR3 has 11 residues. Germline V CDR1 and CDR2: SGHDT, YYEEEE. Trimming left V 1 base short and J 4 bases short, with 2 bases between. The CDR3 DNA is TGTGCCAGCAGCTTGAGCACTGAAGCTTTCTTT. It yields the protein CASSLSTEAFF.

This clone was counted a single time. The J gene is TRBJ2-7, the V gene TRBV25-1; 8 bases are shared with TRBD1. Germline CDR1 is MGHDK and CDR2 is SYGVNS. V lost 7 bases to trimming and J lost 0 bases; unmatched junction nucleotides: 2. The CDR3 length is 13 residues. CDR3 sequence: CASTGQVSYEQYF. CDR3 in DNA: TGTGCCAGCACGGGACAGGTCTCCTACGAGCAGTACTTC.

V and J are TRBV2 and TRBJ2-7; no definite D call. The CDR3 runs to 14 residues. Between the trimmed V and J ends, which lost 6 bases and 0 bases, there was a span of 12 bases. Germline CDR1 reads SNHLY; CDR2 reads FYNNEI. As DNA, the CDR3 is TGTGCCAGCAGGGCACAGAGCAGCTCCTACGAGCAGTACTTC. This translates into CASRAQSSSYEQYF.

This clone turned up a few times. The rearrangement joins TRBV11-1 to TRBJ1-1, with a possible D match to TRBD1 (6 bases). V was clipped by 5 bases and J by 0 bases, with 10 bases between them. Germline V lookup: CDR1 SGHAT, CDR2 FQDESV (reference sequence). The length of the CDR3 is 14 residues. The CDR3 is CASSTGTVNTEAFF. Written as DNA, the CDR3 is TGTGCCAGCAGCACAGGGACTGTGAACACTGAAGCTTTCTTT.

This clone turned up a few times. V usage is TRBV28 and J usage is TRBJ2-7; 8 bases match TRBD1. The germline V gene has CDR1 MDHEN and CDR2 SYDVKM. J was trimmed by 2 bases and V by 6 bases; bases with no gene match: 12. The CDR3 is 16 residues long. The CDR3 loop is CASSQSRDRRTYEQYF. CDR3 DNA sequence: TGTGCCAGCAGCCAATCCCGGGACAGGCGTACCTACGAGCAGTACTTC.

The chain's CDR3 is CASSLPQNQPQHF. Here the CDR3 DNA reads TGTGCCAGCAGTTTGCCCCAGAATCAGCCCCAGCATTTT. The V gene is TRBV28, the J gene TRBJ1-5; D not resolved. There are 13 residues in the CDR3. Trimming shortened V by 3 bases and J by 4 bases, and 7 bases separated the two germline ends. Germline V gives CDR1 MDHEN, CDR2 SYDVKM.

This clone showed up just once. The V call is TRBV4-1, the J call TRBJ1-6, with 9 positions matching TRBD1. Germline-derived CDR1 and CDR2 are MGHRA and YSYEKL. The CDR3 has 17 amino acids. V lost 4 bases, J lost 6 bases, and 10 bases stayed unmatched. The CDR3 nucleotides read TGCGCCAGCAGCCTACTAAATCCGGGACAGGGTAATTCACCCCTCCACTTT. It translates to CASSLLNPGQGNSPLHF.

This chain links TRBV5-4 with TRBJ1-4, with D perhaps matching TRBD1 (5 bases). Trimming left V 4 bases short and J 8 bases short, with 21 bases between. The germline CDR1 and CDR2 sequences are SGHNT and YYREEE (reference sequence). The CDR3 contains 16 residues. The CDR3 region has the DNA TGTGCCAGCAGCGGGGAGGTATCGGGGCCTAGAGAAAAACTGTTTTTT. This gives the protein CASSGEVSGPREKLFF.

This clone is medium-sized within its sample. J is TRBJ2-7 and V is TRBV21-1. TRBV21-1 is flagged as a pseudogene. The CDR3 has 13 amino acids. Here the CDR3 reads CASSLPSSYEQYF. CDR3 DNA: TGTGCCAGCAGCTTACCAAGCTCCTACGAGCAGTACTTC.

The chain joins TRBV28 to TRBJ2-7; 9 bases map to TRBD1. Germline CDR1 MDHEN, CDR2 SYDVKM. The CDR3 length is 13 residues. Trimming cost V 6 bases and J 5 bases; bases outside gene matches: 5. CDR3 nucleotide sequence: TGTGCCAGCAGCCGGGACAGGGTAAACGAGCAGTACTTC. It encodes CASSRDRVNEQYF.

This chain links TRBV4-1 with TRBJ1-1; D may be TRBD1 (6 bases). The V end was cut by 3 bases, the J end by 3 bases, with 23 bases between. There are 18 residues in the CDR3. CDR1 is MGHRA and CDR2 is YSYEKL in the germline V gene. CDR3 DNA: TGCGCCAGCAGCCACCCTGCCGGTGCAGGGGCTGGGGACACTGAAGCTTTCTTT. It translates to CASSHPAGAGAGDTEAFF.